The 22 T cell receptor beta chains given below trace back to one sample, sequenced in a study of breast tumors, draining lymph nodes, adjacent tissues. TCRdb reprocessed the multiplex PCR reads via MiXCR and lists one record per CDR3 protein. The sample yields 13,000 or so distinct CDR3 sequences, about 50% seen once. Specimen: tumor-adjacent breast tissue. The receptor set was obtained from a female donor with breast cancer. Some clones in this sample may be carry-over from other donors' samples.

V and J are TRBV9 and TRBJ1-1; D possibly corresponds to TRBD1 (5 bases). Germline lookup yields CDR1 SGDLS and CDR2 YYNGEE. The V gene lost 1 base and the J gene lost 4 bases, with 17 bases spanning the gap. There are 16 residues in the CDR3. The CDR3 DNA is TGTGCCAGCAGCGTAAGGGCCCTGGGGGGAGCCACTGAAGCTTTCTTT. Its translation is CASSVRALGGATEAFF.

The chain has TRBV30 and TRBJ1-6; D call uncertain. The V end was cut by 1 base, the J end by 7 bases, with 5 bases between. Per the germline V gene, CDR1 is GTSNPN and CDR2 is SVGIG (reference sequence). This CDR3 contains 12 residues. This CDR3 is CAWSAGNSPLHF. The CDR3 DNA reads as TGTGCCTGGAGTGCCGGAAATTCACCCCTCCACTTT.

Judged by abundance, this clonotype is medium-sized. The chain links TRBV7-2 to TRBJ2-5; 11 bases fit TRBD2. CDR1 is SGHTA, CDR2 FQGNSA, per germline. V trimming: 4 bases; J trimming: 4 bases; junction bases outside the gene matches: 5. The CDR3 sequence is 15 residues long. CDR3 coding DNA: TGTGCCAGCAGCTCCCATGGACTAGCGGGAGAGACCCAGTACTTC. It codes for CASSSHGLAGETQYF.

The chain is built from TRBV4-2 and TRBJ2-7; TRBD1 might be the D (5 bases). This CDR3 contains 13 residues. Germline V gene sequence: CDR1 LGHNA, CDR2 YNFKEQ. V lost 2 bases, J lost 4 bases, and 9 bases lay in between. CDR3 nucleotides: TGTGCCAGCAGCCAAAATGACAGATACGAGCAGTACTTC. It yields the protein CASSQNDRYEQYF.

The CDR3 spells CASSSGTRRGEQYF. DNA for the CDR3: TGTGCCAGCAGCTCCGGGACTAGACGAGGGGAGCAGTACTTC. The rearrangement joins TRBV5-6 to TRBJ2-7; 8 bases agree with TRBD2. The CDR3 loop spans 14 amino acids. Trimming took 3 bases from V and 7 from J; bases not matched to a gene: 9. Germline V gives CDR1 SGHDT, CDR2 YYEEEE.

The chain couples TRBV7-8 to TRBJ1-4; D is ambiguous. This CDR3 has 11 residues. Germline CDR1 is SGHVS and CDR2 is FQNEAQ. The V gene lost 5 bases and the J gene lost 5 bases, with 3 bases spanning the gap. The CDR3 protein is CASSTNEKLFF. The CDR3 DNA reads as TGTGCCAGCAGCACAAATGAAAAACTGTTTTTT.

There are a few counts of this clonotype. V usage is TRBV19 and J usage is TRBJ2-7, with 7 bases identical to TRBD1. V lost 9 bases, J lost 3 bases, and 11 bases stayed unmatched. The CDR3 contains 14 residues. CDR1 and CDR2 from the germline V gene are LNHDA and SQIVND (reference sequence). DNA of the CDR3: TGTGCCAGCTCCGACAGGGTGGGGGTCTACGAGCAGTACTTC. This encodes CASSDRVGVYEQYF.

This clonotype was counted ten times or more. A much larger clone sits a single nucleotide away, making a read error possible. The chain combines TRBV9 with TRBJ2-5; TRBD2 agrees at 7 bases. The length of the CDR3 is 15 residues. Per germline, CDR1 SGDLS and CDR2 YYNGEE. CDR3 sequence (DNA): TGTGCCAGCACCTGGGAGGGAGCGTTGGGAGAGACCCCGTACTTC. Translating gives CASTWEGALGETPYF.

This clonotype was seen a single time. No conserved phenylalanine or tryptophan is present at the end of the CDR3, so a read error is the likely explanation. The DNA is omitted, as the CDR3 cannot be located on it reliably, and the CDR3 follows TCRdb's listing. The CDR3 protein is CASSEQSNT. The J gene is TRBJ1-3, the V gene TRBV6-4. The CDR3 extends over 9 residues, inclusive of both ends. In germline, CDR1 is MRHNA, CDR2 SNTAGT.

Comments on this clonotype: A much more abundant neighbour one base away suggests this may be a read error. No conserved phenylalanine or tryptophan is present at the end of the CDR3, so a read error is the likely explanation. This chain connects TRBV7-2 to TRBJ2-1; the D gene could be TRBD1 or TRBD2 (5 bases each). Per germline, CDR1 SGHTA and CDR2 FQGNSA. CDR3 length: 13 residues. The V and J ends lost 3 bases and 9 bases respectively, with 12 bases between them. The CDR3: CASSFTGGGEQFL. CDR3 in DNA: TGTGCCAGCAGCTTCACAGGTGGGGGTGAGCAGTTCCTC.

The rearrangement links TRBV4-1 to TRBJ2-2; TRBD1 might be the D (5 bases). The germline CDR1 and CDR2 sequences are MGHRA and YSYEKL. V lost 3 bases and J lost 5, with 10 bases in between. There are 14 residues in the CDR3. CDR3 nucleotides: TGCGCCAGCAGCCAGCTAGGGGTAACCGGGGAGCTGTTTTTT. This translates into CASSQLGVTGELFF.

Many counts were recorded for this clonotype. CDR3 amino acids: CASSGGQGAREQYF. The CDR3 nucleotides are TGTGCCAGCAGCGGGGGACAGGGGGCGCGGGAGCAGTACTTC. This chain connects TRBV5-5 to TRBJ2-7; 12 nucleotides agree with TRBD1. This CDR3 contains 14 residues. The germline V gene has CDR1 SGHKS and CDR2 YYEKEE (reference sequence). V lost 4 bases and J lost 7; bases outside the gene matches: 6.

The sample holds many counts of this clonotype. V usage is TRBV19 and J usage is TRBJ2-1; 8 nucleotides align to TRBD2. Germline lookup yields CDR1 LNHDA and CDR2 SQIVND (reference sequence). The CDR3 sequence is 15 residues long. The trim removed 9 bases at V and 0 bases at J, leaving 7 bases unmatched. In nucleotides, the CDR3 is TGTGCCAGCAAACGGACTAGCAGCTCCTACAATGAGCAGTTCTTC. This translates into CASKRTSSSYNEQFF.

This sequence joins TRBV11-3 and TRBJ2-7; no firm D call. V was trimmed by 1 base and J by 3 bases, leaving 4 bases between them. The CDR3 runs to 12 residues. CDR1 is SGHNT, CDR2 YENEEA, per germline. The CDR3 DNA sequence: TGTGCCAGCAGCTTAGCGAACTACGAGCAGTACTTC. This translates into CASSLANYEQYF.

A word on this clonotype: Here the CDR3 omits its conserved ending phenylalanine or tryptophan, so a read error is the likely source. The chain joins TRBV5-8 to TRBJ1-1; D is unresolved. This CDR3 spans 14 amino acids. The germline gives CDR1 SGHTS, CDR2 YDEGEE. Deletions cut 1 base from V and 4 bases from J, with 11 bases between. CDR3 sequence reads: CASSLLLTFTEAFS. Written as DNA, the CDR3 is TGTGCCAGCAGCTTGCTACTCACGTTCACTGAAGCTTTCTCT.

This chain uses TRBV29-1 with TRBJ1-3, with TRBD1 as a possible D gene (5 bases). CDR3 length: 12 residues. The V gene's germline CDR1 is SQVTM and CDR2 ANQGSEA. Trimming pared 5 bases from V and 4 bases from J, leaving 9 bases between. The CDR3 region is CSVRGLGNTIYF. CDR3 sequence (DNA): TGCAGCGTTCGGGGGTTAGGAAACACCATATATTTT.

This clonotype has a count of ten or more. A much larger clone is a single base away; this may be a read error. J is TRBJ2-7 and V is TRBV5-8, with unresolved D. Germline values: CDR1 SGHTS, CDR2 YDEGEE. This CDR3 has 11 amino acids. The CDR3 DNA is TGTGCCAGCCGCGGATACTACGCGCAGTACTTC. As protein: CASRGYYAQYF.

By sample share, this clonotype is medium-sized. The chain is built from TRBV6-4 and TRBJ1-2; 7 bases agree with TRBD1. The CDR3 extends over 14 amino acids. V trimming: 5 bases; J trimming: 2 bases; junction bases outside the gene matches: 5. Per the germline V gene, CDR1 is MRHNA and CDR2 is SNTAGT. The CDR3 nucleotides are TGTGCCAGCAGTTTTCTGACAGGGAACTATGGCTACACCTTC. Translating gives CASSFLTGNYGYTF.

Notes on this clonotype: Its ends do not fully match the called genes, so a read error is possible. J is TRBJ1-1 and V is TRBV7-3; D not resolved. The CDR3 loop spans 17 amino acids. Germline lookup yields CDR1 SGHTA and CDR2 FQGTGA. The DNA for the CDR3 is TGTGCCAGCAGCCTCACCGCGCGAGGCAGGCGCAACACTCAAGCTTTCTTT. Protein: CASSLTARGRRNTQAFF.

The rearrangement joins TRBV29-1 to TRBJ2-3; 9 nucleotides match TRBD2. The CDR3 contains 16 residues. Per the germline V gene, CDR1 is SQVTM and CDR2 is ANQGSEA. V trimming: 5 bases; J trimming: 2 bases; junction bases outside the gene matches: 11. CDR3 nucleotide sequence: TGCAGCGTTCCCGGGGTAGCGGGGGCGGTCACAGATACGCAGTATTTT. Protein product: CSVPGVAGAVTDTQYF.

Many counts were recorded for this clonotype. CDR3: CASRRQRGYNEQFF. In DNA, the CDR3 is TGTGCCAGCAGGCGGCAAAGAGGGTACAATGAGCAGTTCTTC. The chain links TRBV2 to TRBJ2-1; a possible D gene is TRBD2 (5 bases). Germline-derived CDR1 and CDR2 are SNHLY and FYNNEI. The CDR3 consists of 14 residues. V was shortened by 6 bases and J by 4 bases, with 13 bases between the two germline ends.

The rearrangement uses TRBV9 and TRBJ2-7; D unresolved. CDR1 and CDR2 from the germline V gene are SGDLS and YYNGEE. The CDR3 extends over 15 amino acids. The germline V and J ends were trimmed by 2 bases and 4 bases, with 16 bases remaining between them. For the CDR3, the DNA is TGTGCCAGCAGCGTTGAAGATCCCCTCCTTTACGAGCAGTACTTC. Translated: CASSVEDPLLYEQYF. The complete variable domain, with remaining parts taken from reference TRBV9 and TRBJ2-7, reads DSGVTQTPKHLITATGQRVTLRCSPRSGDLSVYWYQQSLDQGLQFLIQYYNGEERAKGNILERFSAQQFPDLHSELNLSSLELGDSALYFCASSVEDPLLYEQYFGPGTRLTVT.